This T cell receptor beta chain was retrieved from a study of shared clonotypes between healthy human individuals (dated by TCRdb to 2020 to 2022). Regarding the complete study: The cohort comprised a couple of women and a few men aged 18 to 49 years. Per donor, three plates each were used for CD4 naive and CD4 memory, two for CD8 naive, and one for CD8 memory. Blood TCR repertoires of 5 or 6 healthy adults were deeply sequenced to estimate repertoire size and the extent of clonotype sharing between individuals. To increase sequencing depth and limit assay-specific biases, TCR repertoire library preparation and sequencing were carried out by different laboratories using diverse techniques. Between about 0.85 and 8.9 billion PBMCs per donor were obtained by leukapheresis. General findings and caveats noted by the study authors: The genetic and exposure-history diversity represented was limited by the small number of donors. Larger estimated clonotype richness was generally found for naive subsets than for memory subsets. Pairwise subsampling led to the expectation that sequencing depth would affect the degree of clonotype sharing among donors. Higher generation probabilities were observed for clonotypes shared by all four sorted-subset donors than for non-shared clonotypes. Rarefaction of sorted-subset datasets indicated incomplete sequencing despite the large sequencing depth. Only blood was sampled, and tissue TCR repertoires likely differ from those in blood. When a handful of donors were compared, the shared fraction of clonotypes was approximately 5% for naive CD4, roughly 3.3% for naive CD8, 2.3% for memory CD4, and around 0.4% for memory CD8.

The donors were healthy, HIV-negative adults who had no recently reported acute infections or vaccinations. Every donor was a Caucasian adult residing in Nashville, Tennessee, USA. CD4+ T cells were enriched by magnetic negative selection, after which naive cells were positively selected on CD45RA and the negative fraction was taken as the memory subset. Blood was collected by leukapheresis, and PBMCs were isolated by Ficoll-Histopaque density gradient centrifugation and then cryopreserved in liquid nitrogen vapor phase. Purity and quantity of every magnetically sorted T cell population were checked by analytical flow cytometry. Genomic DNA was isolated from every sorted fraction and measured by UV absorbance on a Nanodrop 2000c. CDR1 and CDR2 are drawn from the germline V gene: MDHEN, SYDVKM. Counted from cysteine to phenylalanine, this CDR3 has 17 amino acids. Only the CDR3 portion is preserved as DNA: 51 bases, with reading frame beginning at the first base. V is cut by 4 bases and J by 1 base, and the space between the germline ends is 17 bases.

Using the deep immunoSEQ assay, multiplex PCR amplified TCR CDR3 regions from genomic DNA. For each cell subset, the extracted genomic DNA was distributed evenly across all wells of several immunoSEQ 96-well plates, and each plate served as one replicate. For sorted subsets, about 220 ng of genomic DNA, equivalent to 25,000 to 35,000 T cell genomes, went into each replicate PCR. The purified libraries were quantified using a Qubit 3.0 fluorometer, sized with a Bioanalyzer 2100, and then quantified again using the KAPA Library Quantification kit. Every immunoSEQ 96-well plate was sequenced on a separate single-read 150-cycle Illumina NextSeq 550 flow cell. The authors' analysis ran thus. Because the immunoSEQ output held only junctional sequences and lacked quality scores, the filtering could not match the filtering applied to full-length reads. Sequences were annotated with PyIR, a Python wrapper for IgBLAST v1.9, and V/J genes and CDR3 were assigned using IMGT germline references. Reads with weak V/J assignments (E-value above 1e-6), missing CDR3, stop codons, out-of-frame junctions, or ambiguous translated residues were removed. V3J clonotypes were defined by identical inferred V gene, J gene, and CDR3 amino acid sequence. The percentage overlap between two repertoires was calculated by dividing the number of shared unique clonotypes by the size of the smaller repertoire. Richness of each repertoire was evaluated using RTK rarefaction, the Chao1 estimator, and Recon v2.1 estimates of unobserved clonotypes. OLGA was used to compute generation probabilities for all TCRbeta clonotypes that the gDNA method yielded from several donors. In its TCRdb copy, this immuneACCESS table keeps in-frame sequences only and misses some clones. Where compared with another copy, unresolved V genes explain less than half of these, and the others have no known cause. V and J calls and clone size follow that table, whereas D and trimming were derived from the DNA. The sample profile shows around 550,000 clones; roughly 95% of them were found once. Clones ranked in the top ten supply about 0.057% of the sample.

Worth noting for this clone: The clone's antigen remains unknown. Base quality data are lacking; no much larger clone is found one base away.

The source material was naive CD4+ T cells sorted from blood. Taken with the paper, the label for cell subset or site translates to: CD45RA+ positively selected. The clonotype comes from a woman aged 30 to 39 in good health. Rearrangement joined TRBV28 to TRBJ1-5, with TRBD1 tentatively as D gene (5 bases match). Here is the DNA: TGTGCCAGCAGTTCCCGACTAGGGGAATGGAGCAATCAGCCCCAGCATTTT. This encodes CASSSRLGEWSNQPQHF.